The rows below give T cell receptor beta chains drawn from one sample of a study of cytomegalovirus exposure and HLA in healthy donors. Produced via immunoSEQ multiplex PCR; TCRdb's table is partial and in-frame only. Its table lists around 58,000 clones. Sequenced material: PBMCs. The receptors stem from a man aged 45-65 years in good health and CMV-seropositive. Each CDR3 is given with its conserved first and last residue. Each record gives: V gene, J gene, CDR3 protein.

v_call: TRBV4-1
j_call: TRBJ2-3
cdr3_aa: CASSQGAGLSTDTQYF

v_call: TRBV5-1
j_call: TRBJ1-1
cdr3_aa: CASSLDRGITEAFF

v_call: TRBV6-5
j_call: TRBJ2-5
cdr3_aa: CASSYFGTGGGETQYF

v_call: TRBV28
j_call: TRBJ1-2
cdr3_aa: CASSPSDRAHGYTF

v_call: TRBV29-1
j_call: TRBJ2-2
cdr3_aa: CSGEDGATGELFF

v_call: TRBV5-1
j_call: TRBJ2-5
cdr3_aa: CASSLTALGAETQYF

v_call: TRBV11-2
j_call: TRBJ2-7
cdr3_aa: CASSFDTRSYEQYF

v_call: TRBV27
j_call: TRBJ2-2
cdr3_aa: CASSSWTSGRADGELFF

v_call: TRBV18
j_call: TRBJ1-5
cdr3_aa: CASSLGQRNQPQHF

v_call: TRBV7-9
j_call: TRBJ2-2
cdr3_aa: CASSRITGGTGELFF

v_call: TRBV4-1
j_call: TRBJ2-7
cdr3_aa: CASSPIRGPYEQYF

v_call: TRBV28
j_call: TRBJ2-1
cdr3_aa: CASKGRTSGSSYNEQFF

v_call: TRBV9
j_call: TRBJ2-3
cdr3_aa: CASSVGGLEVSDTQYF

v_call: TRBV27
j_call: TRBJ2-3
cdr3_aa: CASSFSAVTDTQYF

v_call: TRBV21-1
j_call: TRBJ2-1
cdr3_aa: CASSKTRAAYNEQFF